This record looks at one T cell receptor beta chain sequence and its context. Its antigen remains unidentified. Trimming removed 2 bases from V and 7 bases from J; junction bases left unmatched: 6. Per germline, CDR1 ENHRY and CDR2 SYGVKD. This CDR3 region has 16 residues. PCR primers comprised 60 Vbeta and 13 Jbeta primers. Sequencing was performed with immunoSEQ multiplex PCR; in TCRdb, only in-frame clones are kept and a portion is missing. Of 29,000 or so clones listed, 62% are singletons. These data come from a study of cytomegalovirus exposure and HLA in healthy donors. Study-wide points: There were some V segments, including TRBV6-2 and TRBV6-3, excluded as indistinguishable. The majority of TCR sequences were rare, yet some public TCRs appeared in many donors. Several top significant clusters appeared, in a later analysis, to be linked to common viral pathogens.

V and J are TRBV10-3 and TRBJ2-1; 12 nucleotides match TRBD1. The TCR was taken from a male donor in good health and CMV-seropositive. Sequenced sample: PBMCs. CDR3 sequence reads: CAISEPGQGATNEQFF. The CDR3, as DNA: TGTGCCATCAGTGAGCCGGGACAGGGGGCGACAAATGAGCAGTTCTTC.